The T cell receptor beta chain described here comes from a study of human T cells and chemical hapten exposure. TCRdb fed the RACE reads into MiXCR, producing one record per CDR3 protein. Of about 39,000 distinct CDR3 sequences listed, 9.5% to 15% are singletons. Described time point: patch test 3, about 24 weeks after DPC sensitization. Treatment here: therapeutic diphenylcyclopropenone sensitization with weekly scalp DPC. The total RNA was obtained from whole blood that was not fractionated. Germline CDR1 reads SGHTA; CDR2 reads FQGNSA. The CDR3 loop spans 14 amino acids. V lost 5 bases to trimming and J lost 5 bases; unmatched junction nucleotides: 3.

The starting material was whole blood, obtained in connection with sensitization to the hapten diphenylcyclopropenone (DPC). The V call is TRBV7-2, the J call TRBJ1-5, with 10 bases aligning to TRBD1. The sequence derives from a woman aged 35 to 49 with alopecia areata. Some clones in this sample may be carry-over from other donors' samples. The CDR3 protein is CASSEGTGDQPQHF. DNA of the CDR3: TGTGCCAGCAGCGAGGGGACAGGGGATCAGCCCCAGCATTTT. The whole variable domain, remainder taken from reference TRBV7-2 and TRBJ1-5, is GAGVSQSPSNKVTEKGKDVELRCDPISGHTALYWYRQSLGQGLEFLIYFQGNSAPDKSGLPSDRFSAERTGGSVSTLTIQRTQQEDSAVYLCASSEGTGDQPQHFGDGTRLSIL.